Below are 23 T cell receptor beta chains sequenced from a single sample in a study of blood T cell repertoires in COVID-19. The repertoire was sequenced with immunoSEQ multiplex PCR; TCRdb's copy has only in-frame clones and lacks some. The sample yields 150,000 or so clones, over 75% seen once. The sequencing input was PBMCs or T cells enriched from blood (not recorded which). The receptors were gathered from a woman in her 50s who had recovered from COVID-19.

The chain is built from TRBV6-1 and TRBJ1-5; D gene unclear. The ends were cut back, 3 bases at V and 1 base at J, with 19 bases in the middle. The CDR3 contains 18 residues. Germline CDR1 reads MNHNS; CDR2 reads SASEGT. CDR3 coding DNA: TGTGCCAGCAGTGATCCGCCGCCGGTGGGAGCAAGCAATCAGCCCCAGCATTTT. It encodes CASSDPPPVGASNQPQHF.

The V call is TRBV7-2, the J call TRBJ1-5, with D maybe TRBD1 (5 bases). V was trimmed by 6 bases and J by 0 bases, leaving 15 bases between them. In germline, CDR1 is SGHTA, CDR2 FQGNSA. The CDR3 has 16 residues. CDR3 nucleotides: TGTGCCAGCAGGTCTCAGGGTGGGCTTAGCAATCAGCCCCAGCATTTT. Protein sequence: CASRSQGGLSNQPQHF.

The chain uses TRBV24-1 and TRBJ2-5, with a tentative D call TRBD1 (5 bases). CDR3 size: 14 residues. Germline assignment: CDR1 KGHDR and CDR2 SFDVKD. V was cut by 0 bases and J by 5 bases, with 9 bases left in between. For the CDR3, the DNA is TGTGCCACCAGTGATTTGGGGCAGGGCGAGACCCAGTACTTC. Translated, it gives CATSDLGQGETQYF.

This chain connects TRBV13 to TRBJ2-5, with TRBD1 matching 11 bases. The V segment lost 5 bases and the J segment 5 bases; nucleotides outside the gene matches: 7. This CDR3 spans 15 amino acids. CDR1 is PRHDT and CDR2 is FYEKMQ in the germline V gene (reference sequence). CDR3 residues: CASSLRTGGGETQYF. DNA of the CDR3: TGTGCCAGCAGCCTACGGACAGGGGGCGGTGAGACCCAGTACTTC.

This clone was seen a single time. The chain carries TRBV4-2 and TRBJ2-7; TRBD1 is a possible D gene (5 bases). Germline CDR1 reads LGHNA; CDR2 reads YNFKEQ. CDR3 length: 14 amino acids. V was shortened by 5 bases and J by 3 bases, with 14 bases between the two germline ends. CDR3 DNA sequence: TGTGCCAGCAGCAAGGAGCACAGGAGCTACGAGCAGTACTTC. Its translation: CASSKEHRSYEQYF.

This clone was seen once. The CDR3 DNA follows: TGTGCCAGCAGTGAGGAGGTCGATGGCTACACCTTC. Its protein product is CASSEEVDGYTF. The chain joins TRBV6-1 to TRBJ1-2; D unresolved. This CDR3 spans 12 amino acids. V lost 3 bases, J lost 6 bases, and 8 bases lay in between. The germline CDR1 and CDR2 sequences are MNHNS and SASEGT.

The CDR3 DNA follows: TGTGCCAGCAGCCGTGACCGGGACAGACCCCGCGAGCAGTACTTC. Translated, it gives CASSRDRDRPREQYF. The chain combines TRBV5-5 with TRBJ2-7; 7 bases map to TRBD1. Trimming cost V 4 bases and J 6 bases; bases outside gene matches: 13. This CDR3 is 15 amino acids long. Germline V gene sequence: CDR1 SGHKS, CDR2 YYEKEE (reference sequence).

The rearrangement joins TRBV2 to TRBJ1-2; D is possibly TRBD1 (6 bases). Trimming stripped 10 bases from V and 8 bases from J, with 23 bases between. CDR1 is SNHLY, CDR2 FYNNEI, per germline. The CDR3 is 14 amino acids. CDR3 nucleotides: TGTGCCATAACTCGGGACACCACCGGAGTGGGCTACACCTTC. This encodes CAITRDTTGVGYTF.

The V call is TRBV7-9, the J call TRBJ2-7, with D hard to call. Germline CDR1 is SEHNR and CDR2 is FQNEAQ (reference sequence). The CDR3 has 13 amino acids. V was cut by 5 bases and J by 6 bases, with 14 bases left in between. The CDR3 spells CASSLTTQREQYF. The CDR3 nucleotides are TGTGCCAGCAGCCTCACTACCCAACGCGAGCAGTACTTC. Looking up the rest from reference TRBV7-9 and TRBJ2-7 gives the full variable domain: DTGVSQNPRHKITKRGQNVTFRCDPISEHNRLYWYRQTLGQGPEFLTYFQNEAQLEKSRLLSDRFSAERPKGSFSTLEIQRTEQGDSAMYLCASSLTTQREQYFGPGTRLTVT.

This chain links TRBV5-6 with TRBJ2-2; D possibly corresponds to TRBD1 (6 bases). CDR3 length equals 15 residues. V was trimmed by 4 bases and J by 4 bases, leaving 14 bases between them. Germline CDR1 SGHDT, CDR2 YYEEEE. CDR3 sequence (DNA): TGTGCCAGCAGCCGCTTCGGACAGATCACCGGGGAGCTGTTTTTT. Translated: CASSRFGQITGELFF.

The chain has TRBV4-2 and TRBJ2-3, with D uncertain. There are 14 residues in the CDR3. CDR1 and CDR2 (germline): LGHNA, YNFKEQ. Trimming stripped 0 bases from V and 2 bases from J, with 6 bases between. CDR3 sequence (DNA): TGTGCCAGCAGCCAAGACCTCTCCACAGATACGCAGTATTTT. Protein sequence: CASSQDLSTDTQYF.

The rearrangement links TRBV24-1 to TRBJ2-3, with TRBD2 as a possible D gene (6 bases). CDR3 length: 14 residues. Germline CDR1 is KGHDR and CDR2 is SFDVKD. The V gene lost 4 bases and the J gene lost 4 bases, with 11 bases spanning the gap. The CDR3 is CATSENTGADTQYF. CDR3 nucleotides: TGTGCCACCAGTGAAAATACGGGGGCAGATACGCAGTATTTT.

The chain recombines TRBV6-5 with TRBJ2-7; unclear D gene. CDR1 is MNHEY, CDR2 SVGAGI, per germline. This CDR3 has 12 residues. The V and J ends lost 7 bases and 3 bases respectively, with 10 bases between them. Here the CDR3 DNA reads TGTGCCAGCACAGGTTTGCGCTACGAGCAGTACTTC. Translating gives CASTGLRYEQYF.

The J gene is TRBJ2-1, the V gene TRBV4-1, with TRBD2 identical over 7 bases. V shed 1 base, J shed 6 bases, and the junction held 3 bases outside the gene matches. The CDR3 extends over 14 amino acids. Looked up from germline, CDR1 is MGHRA and CDR2 is YSYEKL. CDR3 protein: CASSQGLAGNEQFF. Here the CDR3 DNA reads TGCGCCAGCAGCCAAGGACTAGCCGGCAATGAGCAGTTCTTC.

This clone turned up a few times. The chain couples TRBV25-1 to TRBJ2-7, with 8 positions matching TRBD1. With 8 bases clipped from V and 2 bases from J, the junction kept 11 bases outside the gene matches. CDR1 and CDR2 from the germline V gene are MGHDK and SYGVNS. The CDR3 extends over 15 amino acids. The CDR3 DNA follows: TGTGCCAGCTCCCCCCCGGACAGGGACCCCTACGAGCAGTACTTC. Its protein product is CASSPPDRDPYEQYF.

The chain recombines TRBV6-5 with TRBJ1-2; the D gene is possibly TRBD1 (5 bases). Trimming removed 2 bases at V and 4 bases at J, with 11 bases between. Germline loops: CDR1 MNHEY, CDR2 SVGAGI. The CDR3 is 14 amino acids. As DNA, the CDR3 is TGTGCCAGCAGTTACGCCTCAGGGATCTATGGCTACACCTTC. Protein sequence: CASSYASGIYGYTF.

The rearrangement joins TRBV3-1 (or the pseudogene TRBV3-2) to TRBJ2-5; 9 nucleotides line up with TRBD2. The V gene's germline CDR1 is LGHDT and CDR2 YNNKEL (reference sequence). Trimming took 1 base from V and 5 from J; bases not matched to a gene: 20. The CDR3 sequence is 20 residues long. This chain's CDR3 is CASSQGVAGGFSLGRETQYF. The CDR3 nucleotides read TGTGCCAGCAGCCAAGGTGTGGCGGGGGGGTTCAGCTTAGGGCGGGAGACCCAGTACTTC.

Comment on this clone: In the same sample, other DNA sequences code for this CDR3. The V call is TRBV14, the J call TRBJ1-2; no firm D call. This CDR3 is 13 amino acids long. Germline loops: CDR1 SGHDN, CDR2 FVKESK. With 4 bases removed from V and 0 bases from J, the gap between germline ends came to 6 bases. CDR3 nucleotides: TGTGCCAGCAGCCCCGGTACTAACTATGGCTACACCTTC. This sequence encodes CASSPGTNYGYTF. The full variable domain, with the rest looked up from reference TRBV14 and TRBJ1-2, is EAGVTQFPSHSVIEKGQTVTLRCDPISGHDNLYWYRRVMGKEIKFLLHFVKESKQDESGMPNNRFLAERTGGTYSTLKVQPAELEDSGVYFCASSPGTNYGYTFGSGTRLTVV.

The chain links TRBV3-1 (or the pseudogene TRBV3-2) to TRBJ1-2; tentative D call: TRBD1 (6 bases). The V and J ends lost 3 bases and 8 bases respectively, with 16 bases between them. This CDR3 has 14 residues. Germline assignment: CDR1 LGHDT and CDR2 YNNKEL (reference sequence). DNA of the CDR3: TGTGCCAGCAGCCAGCCACAGGGTTATGACGGCTACACCTTC. Its protein is CASSQPQGYDGYTF.

The chain links TRBV28 to TRBJ1-2, with D possibly being TRBD1 (5 bases). The CDR3 sequence is 14 residues long. CDR1 and CDR2 (germline): MDHEN, SYDVKM. V lost 6 bases to trimming and J lost 7 bases, with 18 bases between them. The CDR3 nucleotides are TGTGCCAGCAGCCAAGGGACTGGCGAGGTTGGCTACACCTTC. Translation: CASSQGTGEVGYTF.

The rearrangement joins TRBV19 to TRBJ1-2, with TRBD1 matching 10 bases. Unmatched junction bases numbered 1, after V lost 3 bases and J lost 6 bases. Germline CDR1 LNHDA, CDR2 SQIVND (reference sequence). CDR3 length equals 13 residues. The DNA for the CDR3 is TGTGCCAGTAGTATTGGGACAGGGGATGGCTACACCTTC. Translated, it gives CASSIGTGDGYTF.

The chain links TRBV5-1 to TRBJ1-4, with D tentatively TRBD1 (5 bases). Trimming took 4 bases from V and 5 from J, leaving 15 bases between them. Germline CDR1 and CDR2: SGHRS and YFSETQ. CDR3 length: 15 amino acids. The CDR3 spells CASSPGGGSNEKLFF. The CDR3, as DNA: TGCGCCAGCAGCCCCGGGGGGGGGAGCAATGAAAAACTGTTTTTT.

The chain joins TRBV28 to TRBJ1-2; the D is unclear. This CDR3 is 17 amino acids long. Germline assignment: CDR1 MDHEN and CDR2 SYDVKM. V lost 6 bases to trimming and J lost 0 bases, with 20 bases between them. CDR3 loop: CASSHRGFDRANYGYTF. The CDR3 coding sequence is TGTGCCAGCAGCCACCGCGGCTTCGACCGAGCTAACTATGGCTACACCTTC.